The source of this T cell receptor beta chain is a study of cytomegalovirus exposure and HLA in healthy donors. For the study at large: Among roughly 180 million T cells, an earlier analysis found 117 million unique TCR beta sequences. General study results and limits: Follow-up analysis seemed to connect common viral pathogens with several of the most significant clusters identified. A missense variant in DCLRE1C was later tied to TCR beta V- and J-gene trimming.

This CDR3 comprises 14 residues. The V end lost 3 bases, the J end lost 0 bases, and 9 bases lay between the germline ends. The germline V gene has CDR1 LNHDA and CDR2 SQIVND (reference sequence). On this clone itself: Its antigen is not identified.

The PCR employed 60 Vbeta primers together with 13 Jbeta primers. The data were produced by immunoSEQ multiplex PCR, yet TCRdb's version contains in-frame clones alone and is incomplete. The listing records approximately 150,000 clones. The gene calls are TRBV19 and TRBJ2-7; a possible D gene is TRBD1 (5 bases). The receptor was derived from a male donor in good health and CMV-seronegative. Sequencing was carried out using PBMCs. CDR3: CASSIRGHSYEQYF. CDR3 sequence (DNA): TGTGCCAGTAGTATTCGTGGACACTCCTACGAGCAGTACTTC.